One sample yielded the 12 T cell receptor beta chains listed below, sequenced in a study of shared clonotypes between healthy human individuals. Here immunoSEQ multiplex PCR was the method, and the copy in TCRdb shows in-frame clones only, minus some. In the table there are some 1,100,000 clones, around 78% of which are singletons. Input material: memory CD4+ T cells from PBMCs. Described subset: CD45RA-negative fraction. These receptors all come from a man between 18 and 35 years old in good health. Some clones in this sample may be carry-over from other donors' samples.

The CDR3 sequence: CASSLTSRDSHSGANVLTF. The DNA for the CDR3 is TGCGCCAGCAGCTTGACCTCCCGGGACAGCCACTCTGGGGCCAACGTCCTGACTTTC. The gene calls are TRBV5-1 and TRBJ2-6, with 7 bases lining up with TRBD1. V lost 1 base and J lost 0; bases outside the gene matches: 10. The germline V gene has CDR1 SGHRS and CDR2 YFSETQ. The CDR3 sequence is 19 residues long.

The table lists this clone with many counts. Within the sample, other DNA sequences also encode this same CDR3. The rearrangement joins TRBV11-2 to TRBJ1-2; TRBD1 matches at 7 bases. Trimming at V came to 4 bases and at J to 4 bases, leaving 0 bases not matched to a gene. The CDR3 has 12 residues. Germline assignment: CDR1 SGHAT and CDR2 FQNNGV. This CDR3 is CASSWDSYGYTF. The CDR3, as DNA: TGTGCCAGCAGCTGGGACAGCTATGGCTACACCTTC.

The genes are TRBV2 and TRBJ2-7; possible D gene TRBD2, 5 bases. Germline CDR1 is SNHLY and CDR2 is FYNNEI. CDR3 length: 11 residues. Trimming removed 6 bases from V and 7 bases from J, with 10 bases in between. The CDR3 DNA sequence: TGTGCCAGCAGGGCGGGTGGGGAGCAGTACTTC. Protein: CASRAGGEQYF.

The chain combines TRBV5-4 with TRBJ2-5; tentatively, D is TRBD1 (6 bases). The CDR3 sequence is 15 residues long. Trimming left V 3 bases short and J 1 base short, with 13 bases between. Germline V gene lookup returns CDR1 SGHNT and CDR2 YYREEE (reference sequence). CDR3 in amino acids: CASSSMTGRQETQYF. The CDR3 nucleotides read TGTGCCAGCAGCTCCATGACAGGACGCCAAGAGACCCAGTACTTC.

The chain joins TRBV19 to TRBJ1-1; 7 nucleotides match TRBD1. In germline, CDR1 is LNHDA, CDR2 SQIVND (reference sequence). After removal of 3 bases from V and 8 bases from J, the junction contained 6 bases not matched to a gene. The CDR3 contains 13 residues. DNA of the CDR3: TGTGCCAGTAGTATGGGACAGAAACTCGAAGCTTTCTTT. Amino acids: CASSMGQKLEAFF.

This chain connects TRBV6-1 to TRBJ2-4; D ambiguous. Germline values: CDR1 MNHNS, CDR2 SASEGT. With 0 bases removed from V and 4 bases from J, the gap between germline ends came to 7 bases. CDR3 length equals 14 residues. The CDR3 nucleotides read TGTGCCAGCAGTGAAGCTGGCAGGAAAAACATTCAGTACTTC. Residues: CASSEAGRKNIQYF.

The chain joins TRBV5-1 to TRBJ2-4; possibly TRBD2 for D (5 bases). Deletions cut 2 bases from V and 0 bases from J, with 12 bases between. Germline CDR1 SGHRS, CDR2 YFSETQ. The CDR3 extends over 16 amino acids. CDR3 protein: CASSFSPDSAKNIQYF. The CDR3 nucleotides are TGCGCCAGCAGCTTCTCGCCGGACTCAGCCAAAAACATTCAGTACTTC.

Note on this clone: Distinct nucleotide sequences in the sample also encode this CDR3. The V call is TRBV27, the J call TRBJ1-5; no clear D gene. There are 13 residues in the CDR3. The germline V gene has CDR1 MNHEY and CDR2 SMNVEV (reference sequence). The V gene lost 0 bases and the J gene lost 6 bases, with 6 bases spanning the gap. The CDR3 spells CASSLSVRQPQHF. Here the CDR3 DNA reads TGTGCCAGCAGTTTATCCGTCCGTCAGCCCCAGCATTTT.

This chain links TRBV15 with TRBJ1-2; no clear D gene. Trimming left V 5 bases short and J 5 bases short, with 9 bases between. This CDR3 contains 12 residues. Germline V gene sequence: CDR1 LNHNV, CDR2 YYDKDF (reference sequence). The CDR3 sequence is CATSGEGYGYTF. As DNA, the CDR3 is TGTGCCACCAGCGGGGAGGGTTATGGCTACACCTTC. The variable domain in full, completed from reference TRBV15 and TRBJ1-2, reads DAMVIQNPRYQVTQFGKPVTLSCSQTLNHNVMYWYQQKSSQAPKLLFHYYDKDFNNEADTPDNFQSRRPNTSFCFLDIRSPGLGDTAMYLCATSGEGYGYTFGSGTRLTVV.

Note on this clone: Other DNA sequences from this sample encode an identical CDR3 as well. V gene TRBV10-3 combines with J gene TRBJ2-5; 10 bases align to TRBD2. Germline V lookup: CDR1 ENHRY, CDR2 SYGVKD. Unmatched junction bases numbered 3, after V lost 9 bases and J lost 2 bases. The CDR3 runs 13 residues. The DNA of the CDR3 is TGTGCCATTCGGACTAGCGGTCAAGAGACCCAGTACTTC. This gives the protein CAIRTSGQETQYF.

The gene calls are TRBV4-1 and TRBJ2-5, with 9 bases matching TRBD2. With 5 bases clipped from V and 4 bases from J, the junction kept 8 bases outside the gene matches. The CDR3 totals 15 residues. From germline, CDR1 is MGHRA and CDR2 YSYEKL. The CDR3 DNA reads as TGCGCCAGCAGCGCTAGCGGGATAAGAGGAGAGACCCAGTACTTC. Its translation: CASSASGIRGETQYF.

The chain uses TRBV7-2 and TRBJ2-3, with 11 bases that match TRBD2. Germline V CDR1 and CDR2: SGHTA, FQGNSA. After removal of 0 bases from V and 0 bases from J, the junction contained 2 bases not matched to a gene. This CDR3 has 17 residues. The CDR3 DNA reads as TGTGCCAGCAGCTTAGCCCGGACTAGCGGGAGCACAGATACGCAGTATTTT. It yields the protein CASSLARTSGSTDTQYF.